What follows are 23 T cell receptor beta chains derived from one specimen sequenced in a study of CD8+CD57+ T cells in acquired aplastic anemia. Genomic DNA provided the template from which TCR beta VDJ and CDR3 profiles were obtained. TCRdb recomputed calls from the reads with MiXCR, one row per CDR3 protein. The sample holds approximately 150,000 distinct CDR3 sequences; 71% are singletons and the top ten take roughly half. Sequenced patients had shown CD8+CD57+ cell expansion by flow cytometry. Sequenced input: sorted CD4+, CD8+, or CD8+CD57+ T cells (not recorded which) from PBMCs. These receptor sequences come from a human donor with aplastic anemia.

The gene calls are TRBV12-3 or TRBV12-4 and TRBJ1-5; no clear D. V lost 2 bases and J 6 bases, leaving 5 bases between the germline ends. The CDR3 consists of 12 residues. CDR3 DNA: TGTGCCAGCAGTTTATTCCCTCAGCCCCAGCATTTT. Translated, it gives CASSLFPQPQHF.

Notes on this clonotype: This CDR3 is missing its conserved last phenylalanine or tryptophan, likely due to a read error. Because the CDR3's place on the DNA is in doubt, the DNA is left out and the CDR3 is given as listed by TCRdb. This chain uses TRBV2 with TRBJ2-5; the table gives TRBD2 as D, unverified against the DNA. The CDR3 sequence runs 17 residues, both termini included. Germline-derived CDR1 and CDR2 are SNHLY and FYNNEI. The CDR3 reads CATIRGGTYNSPLHFGN.

This clonotype was seen more than once but under ten times. V gene TRBV7-8 combines with J gene TRBJ1-1; a weak D match, TRBD1 (6 bases). Trimming removed 2 bases at V and 5 bases at J, with 9 bases between. The germline V gene encodes CDR1 SGHVS and CDR2 FQNEAQ. The CDR3 spans 13 residues. The CDR3 nucleotides read TGTGCCAGCAGCTTACACAGGGAAACTGAAGCTTTCTTT. This translates into CASSLHRETEAFF. The full variable domain, with the rest looked up from reference TRBV7-8 and TRBJ1-1, is GAGVSQSPRYKVAKRGQDVALRCDPISGHVSLFWYQQALGQGPEFLTYFQNEAQLDKSGLPSDRFFAERPEGSVSTLKIQRTQQEDSAVYLCASSLHRETEAFFGQGTRLTVV.

This chain links TRBV19 with TRBJ2-7, with 8 bases fitting TRBD1. J gave up 2 bases and V 5 bases, and 2 bases lay outside the gene matches. The CDR3 is 13 amino acids. Per the germline V gene, CDR1 is LNHDA and CDR2 is SQIVND (reference sequence). The CDR3 sequence is CASSLQGAYEQYF. DNA of the CDR3: TGTGCCAGTAGTCTACAGGGGGCCTACGAGCAGTACTTC.

This clonotype was observed a handful of times. The V call is TRBV20-1, the J call TRBJ1-5; a weak D match, TRBD1 (6 bases). The CDR3 spans 12 residues. Trimming removed 6 bases from V and 7 bases from J, with 13 bases in between. Germline loops: CDR1 DFQATT, CDR2 SNEGSKA (reference sequence). The CDR3 sequence: CSALQGRQPQHF. The DNA for the CDR3 is TGCAGTGCCCTACAGGGTAGGCAGCCCCAGCATTTT.

The V and J genes are TRBV28 and TRBJ2-5; TRBD2 might be the D (6 bases). There are 14 residues in the CDR3. The germline CDR1 and CDR2 sequences are MDHEN and SYDVKM. V lost 6 bases, J lost 2 bases, and 13 bases lay in between. The CDR3, as DNA: TGTGCCAGCAGACCTACCGGGACTCAAGAGACCCAGTACTTC. Translating gives CASRPTGTQETQYF.

The chain employs TRBV7-2 and TRBJ1-2; D unresolved. The CDR3 is 15 residues long. The V end was cut by 1 base, the J end by 0 bases, with 9 bases between. The germline CDR1 and CDR2 sequences are SGHTA and FQGNSA. CDR3 nucleotide sequence: TGTGCCAGCAGCTTAGACGGCCGAGCTAACTATGGCTACACCTTC. This translates into CASSLDGRANYGYTF.

The chain carries TRBV10-1 and TRBJ2-2, with D possibly being TRBD2 (5 bases). This CDR3 region has 20 residues. V lost 0 bases and J 0 bases, leaving 20 bases between the germline ends. CDR1 and CDR2 (germline): WNHNN, SYGVQD (reference sequence). CDR3 sequence (DNA): TGCGCCAGCAGTGAGTCGAGCGGACGAGAGTACCTTTCGAACACCGGGGAGCTGTTTTTT. Its translation: CASSESSGREYLSNTGELFF.

The chain carries TRBV7-9 and TRBJ2-3; D uncertain. The CDR3 spans 12 residues. Germline CDR1 and CDR2: SEHNR and FQNEAQ (reference sequence). V gave up 5 bases and J gave up 6 bases, with 9 bases separating them. CDR3 region: CASSPAVDTQYF. In DNA form, the CDR3 reads TGTGCCAGCAGCCCGGCCGTGGATACGCAGTATTTT.

The chain is built from TRBV13 and TRBJ2-2; TRBD2 aligns across 15 bases. The CDR3 contains 19 residues. Losses at the gene ends were 1 base for V and 4 bases for J; bases not matched to a gene: 7. Germline V gene data show CDR1 as PRHDT and CDR2 as FYEKMQ (reference sequence). The CDR3, as DNA: TGTGCCAGCAGCTTAGTGGGACTAGCGGGGGGCCGGTCCACCGGGGAGCTGTTTTTT. As protein: CASSLVGLAGGRSTGELFF. The full variable domain, in which reference TRBV13 and TRBJ2-2 provide the parts outside the CDR3, is AAGVIQSPRHLIKEKRETATLKCYPIPRHDTVYWYQQGPGQDPQFLISFYEKMQSDKGSIPDRFSAQQFSDYHSELNMSSLELGDSALYFCASSLVGLAGGRSTGELFFGEGSRLTVL.

This chain links TRBV7-4 with TRBJ2-7; 8 bases fit TRBD1. Germline V gene data show CDR1 as SGHVT and CDR2 as SQSDAQ. J gave up 1 base and V 6 bases, and 8 bases lay outside the gene matches. CDR3 length: 15 residues. CDR3 nucleotide sequence: TGTGCCAGCAGTTACTCAGACAGGGGATCCTACGAGCAGTACTTC. Protein product: CASSYSDRGSYEQYF. Complete variable domain (other parts from reference TRBV7-4 and TRBJ2-7): GAGVSQSPRYKVAKRGRDVALRCDSISGHVTLYWYRQTLGQGSEVLTYSQSDAQRDKSGRPSGRFSAERPERSVSTLKIQRTEQGDSAVYLCASSYSDRGSYEQYFGPGTRLTVT.

The chain is built from TRBV15 and TRBJ2-2; 8 bases agree with TRBD1. There are 13 residues in the CDR3. V dropped 10 bases and J dropped 5; count of bases not matched to a gene: 6. Germline V gives CDR1 LNHNV, CDR2 YYDKDF (reference sequence). In nucleotides, the CDR3 is TGTGCCAGCCAGGGGGCAAGAACCGGGGAGCTGTTTTTT. It yields the protein CASQGARTGELFF.

In this sample, this clonotype turned up many times. V and J are TRBV28 and TRBJ2-1; TRBD2 matches 9 bases. The V and J ends lost 6 bases and 1 base, in that order; junction bases with no gene match: 13. CDR3 length: 18 amino acids. Germline V CDR1 and CDR2: MDHEN, SYDVKM. CDR3 sequence: CASRLRIAGALSYNEQFF. The CDR3 DNA sequence: TGTGCCAGCAGACTTAGAATAGCGGGGGCCCTTTCCTACAATGAGCAGTTCTTC.

The chain employs TRBV5-4 and TRBJ1-2; 7 positions match TRBD1. The trim removed 0 bases at V and 2 bases at J, leaving 10 bases unmatched. CDR1 SGHNT and CDR2 YYREEE come from the germline V gene (reference sequence). CDR3 length: 17 residues. For the CDR3, the DNA is TGTGCCAGCAGCTTGGTACAGGGGCACATACGAAACTATGGCTACACCTTC. The encoded protein is CASSLVQGHIRNYGYTF.

The J gene is TRBJ2-7, the V gene TRBV2; 9 nucleotides agree with TRBD1. Germline V gene lookup returns CDR1 SNHLY and CDR2 FYNNEI. Trimming at V came to 8 bases and at J to 2 bases, leaving 4 bases not matched to a gene. This CDR3 is 13 amino acids long. CDR3 protein: CASGGDRAYEQYF. In DNA form, the CDR3 reads TGTGCCAGCGGCGGGGACAGGGCCTACGAGCAGTACTTC. Looking up the rest from reference TRBV2 and TRBJ2-7 gives the full variable domain: EPEVTQTPSHQVTQMGQEVILRCVPISNHLYFYWYRQILGQKVEFLVSFYNNEISEKSEIFDDQFSVERPDGSNFTLKIRSTKLEDSAMYFCASGGDRAYEQYFGPGTRLTVT.

The CDR3 protein is CASSELDSNYGYTF. CDR3 in DNA: TGTGCCAGCAGTGAACTGGATTCGAACTATGGCTACACCTTC. The genes are TRBV2 and TRBJ1-2; the D is unclear. V lost 2 bases and J lost 2, with 9 bases in between. This CDR3 has 14 residues. Germline values: CDR1 SNHLY, CDR2 FYNNEI.

The chain is built from TRBV6-5 and TRBJ2-7; perhaps D is TRBD1 or TRBD2 (5 bases each). The CDR3 is made up of 15 amino acids. Per germline, CDR1 MNHEY and CDR2 SVGAGI. V lost 5 bases to trimming and J lost 4 bases, with 18 bases between them. DNA for the CDR3: TGTGCCAGCAGTGAAGCACCGGGACGGAGATACGAGCAGTACTTC. Translating it yields CASSEAPGRRYEQYF.

On this clonotype itself: One junction end disagrees with the germline gene, perhaps due to a read error. The chain is built from TRBV2 and TRBJ2-5, with TRBD2 identical over 11 bases. CDR3 length: 16 residues. Germline loops: CDR1 SNHLY, CDR2 FYNNEI. In DNA form, the CDR3 reads TGTGCCAGCAGTGATCAACGTGGAACTAGCGGGAGCGTGGGGTTCTTC. This gives the protein CASSDQRGTSGSVGFF.

This clonotype was seen ten or more times. V gene TRBV6-1 combines with J gene TRBJ2-1; 9 bases agree with TRBD2. This CDR3 spans 15 amino acids. The germline V gene encodes CDR1 MNHNS and CDR2 SASEGT. J lost 7 bases, V lost 2 bases, and 6 bases had no gene match. CDR3 nucleotide sequence: TGTGCCAGCAGTGAAAGTAGCGGGAGTTTTAATGAGCAGTTCTTC. It encodes CASSESSGSFNEQFF.

The rearrangement joins TRBV2 to TRBJ1-5; TRBD1 matches at 8 bases. The trim removed 4 bases at V and 4 bases at J, leaving 9 bases unmatched. This CDR3 has 16 residues. From germline, CDR1 is SNHLY and CDR2 FYNNEI. This CDR3 reads CASSALQGGQNQPQHF. The CDR3 bases are TGTGCCAGCAGTGCCCTACAGGGGGGGCAAAATCAGCCCCAGCATTTT.

The chain links TRBV20-1 to TRBJ2-1; no clear D. This CDR3 contains 11 residues. Germline CDR1 and CDR2: DFQATT and SNEGSKA (reference sequence). V was trimmed by 6 bases and J by 7 bases, leaving 10 bases between them. The CDR3 DNA reads as TGCAGTGCCTTCTATGGTAATGAGCAGTTCTTC. Its protein product is CSAFYGNEQFF.

The CDR3: CATGGSDTQYF. The CDR3 DNA reads as TGTGCCACCGGGGGTTCGGATACGCAGTATTTT. The chain carries TRBV15 and TRBJ2-3, with D perhaps assigned TRBD1 or TRBD2 (5 bases each). The CDR3 spans 11 residues. Deletions cut 8 bases from V and 6 bases from J, with 9 bases between. Looked up from germline, CDR1 is LNHNV and CDR2 is YYDKDF (reference sequence).

This clonotype was observed a handful of times. The V gene is TRBV7-9, the J gene TRBJ2-7; 8 nucleotides align to TRBD1. With V trimmed by 2 bases and J by 1 base, 1 base remained unmatched. Per germline, CDR1 SEHNR and CDR2 FQNEAQ (reference sequence). The CDR3 loop spans 14 amino acids. In nucleotides, the CDR3 is TGTGCCAGCAGCTTACAGGGGGCGTCCTACGAGCAGTACTTC. It is translated as CASSLQGASYEQYF.